The clone carrying this T cell receptor (beta chain) was picked up one time. Its specificity is not known. This sample is part of a study of siplizumab effects on memory and regulatory T cells. Study results and caveats: Naive or memory phenotype assignment was not possible for roughly 80-97% of proliferating CD4+ or CD8+ clones. Significant reduction of alloreactive sequences traceable to unstimulated CD4+ memory cells was observed with siplizumab. There appeared to be greater diversity in naive T cells than in memory cells, and naive T cells seemed major contributors to the alloresponse.

Trimming removed 0 bases from V and 4 bases from J; junction bases left unmatched: 4. Looked up from germline, CDR1 is LNHNV and CDR2 is YYDKDF (reference sequence). CDR3 length: 17 residues. Here immunoSEQ multiplex PCR was the method, and the copy in TCRdb shows in-frame clones only, minus some. The table shows tens of thousands of clones, with under 98% occurring only once. The V call is TRBV15, the J call TRBJ2-7; 15 nucleotides match TRBD2. The sample taken for sequencing was naive CD4+ T cells sorted from blood. This receptor was identified in a human donor in good health. The CDR3 spells CATSREGLAGGSYEQYF. CDR3 nucleotides: TGTGCCACCAGCAGAGAGGGACTAGCGGGAGGATCGTACGAGCAGTACTTC.